The 27 T cell receptor beta chains listed next were all sequenced from one sample in a study of T cell repertoires in ileal Crohn's disease. Clones were read by immunoSEQ multiplex PCR, and TCRdb kept only the in-frame ones, dropping some. The sample carries 14,000 or so clones, roughly 70% recorded once. The sample consisted of ileal tissue. These receptors were obtained from an adult with Crohn's disease.

This chain connects TRBV12-2 to TRBJ1-3. TRBV12-2 is annotated as a pseudogene. This CDR3 has 15 amino acids. CDR3 protein: CASRRWRHSGNTIYF. DNA of the CDR3: TGTGCAAGTCGCCGTTGGCGGCACTCTGGAAACACCATATATTTT.

V is TRBV5-4 and J is TRBJ2-2; maybe TRBD2 (6 bases). Per germline, CDR1 SGHNT and CDR2 YYREEE (reference sequence). Trimming cost V 3 bases and J 0 bases, with 18 bases left between them. This CDR3 has 18 amino acids. The chain's CDR3 is CASSSPGALLANTGELFF. The CDR3 bases are TGTGCCAGCAGCTCGCCGGGAGCTCTCCTCGCGAACACCGGGGAGCTGTTTTTT.

The chain employs TRBV7-2 and TRBJ2-7; 8 bases line up with TRBD2. The CDR3 sequence is 14 residues long. The V gene end was trimmed by 5 bases and the J gene end by 8 bases; junction bases not matched to a gene: 11. Germline CDR1 is SGHTA and CDR2 is FQGNSA. The CDR3 DNA reads TGTGCCAGCAGCCCCACCGGGGGGGTCGGGAAGCAGTACTTC. Protein sequence: CASSPTGGVGKQYF.

V and J are TRBV6-6 and TRBJ2-4, with D possibly being TRBD2 (6 bases). Germline V gene data show CDR1 as MNHNY and CDR2 as SVGAGI (reference sequence). The CDR3 runs 13 residues. Trimming removed 10 bases at V and 2 bases at J, with 12 bases between. CDR3 DNA: TGTGCCACACGGGGCGGGACCAAAAACATTCAGTACTTC. It encodes CATRGGTKNIQYF.

In its sample, this clone was seen once. This chain links TRBV30 with TRBJ1-3; D is uncertain. Trimming took 0 bases from V and 4 from J, leaving 7 bases between them. This CDR3 is built from 13 residues. Germline V gives CDR1 GTSNPN, CDR2 SVGIG (reference sequence). CDR3 in amino acids: CAWSVTPGNTIYF. In DNA form, the CDR3 reads TGTGCCTGGAGTGTGACACCAGGAAACACCATATATTTT.

In its sample, this clone was seen once. This chain uses TRBV7-9 with TRBJ1-1, with a weak D call TRBD1 (5 bases). Germline V gene data show CDR1 as SEHNR and CDR2 as FQNEAQ (reference sequence). V lost 8 bases and J lost 1, with 11 bases in between. The CDR3 totals 13 residues. The CDR3 region is CASGGLTNTEAFF. The CDR3, as DNA: TGTGCCAGCGGGGGACTCACGAACACTGAAGCTTTCTTT.

This chain connects TRBV11-2 to TRBJ2-1; TRBD2 matches at 10 bases. Germline V gives CDR1 SGHAT, CDR2 FQNNGV. V shed 2 bases and J 9 bases; nucleotides not matched to a gene: 7. This CDR3 has 15 amino acids. The DNA of the CDR3 is TGTGCCAGCAGCTTAAATAGCGGGGGGTTCGGTGAGCAGTTCTTC. This translates into CASSLNSGGFGEQFF.

This clone occurred once. The chain has TRBV11-2 and TRBJ2-1; 7 bases fit TRBD2. J lost 4 bases, V lost 4 bases, and 13 bases had no gene match. Per the germline V gene, CDR1 is SGHAT and CDR2 is FQNNGV. CDR3 length: 17 amino acids. The CDR3 nucleotides read TGTGCCAGCAGCTATTTAAGAGGGAGGGCCTCATACAATGAGCAGTTCTTC. Translation: CASSYLRGRASYNEQFF. Combining the CDR3 with reference TRBV11-2 and TRBJ2-1 gives the whole variable domain EAGVAQSPRYKIIEKRQSVAFWCNPISGHATLYWYQQILGQGPKLLIQFQNNGVVDDSQLPKDRFSAERLKGVDSTLKIQPAKLEDSAVYLCASSYLRGRASYNEQFFGPGTRLTVL.

The J gene is TRBJ2-2, the V gene TRBV7-9, with D maybe TRBD1 (5 bases). Trimming removed 6 bases at V and 4 bases at J, with 9 bases between. Germline CDR1 SEHNR, CDR2 FQNEAQ (reference sequence). The length of the CDR3 is 13 residues. CDR3: CASRFTGTGELFF. In nucleotides, the CDR3 is TGTGCCAGCAGATTTACAGGCACCGGGGAGCTGTTTTTT. The full variable domain, rest sourced from reference TRBV7-9 and TRBJ2-2, is DTGVSQNPRHKITKRGQNVTFRCDPISEHNRLYWYRQTLGQGPEFLTYFQNEAQLEKSRLLSDRFSAERPKGSFSTLEIQRTEQGDSAMYLCASRFTGTGELFFGEGSRLTVL.

The genes are TRBV2 and TRBJ1-6; D remains ambiguous. The V end lost 6 bases, the J end lost 9 bases, and 15 bases lay between the germline ends. The length of the CDR3 is 14 residues. Germline V gene data show CDR1 as SNHLY and CDR2 as FYNNEI. CDR3 residues: CASRGPLTRSPLHF. CDR3 in DNA: TGTGCCAGCAGGGGCCCCCTCACCCGTTCACCCCTCCACTTT. Full variable domain (remainder filled in from reference TRBV2 and TRBJ1-6): EPEVTQTPSHQVTQMGQEVILRCVPISNHLYFYWYRQILGQKVEFLVSFYNNEISEKSEIFDDQFSVERPDGSNFTLKIRSTKLEDSAMYFCASRGPLTRSPLHFGNGTRLTVT.

V gene TRBV7-9 combines with J gene TRBJ2-7; D may match TRBD1 or TRBD2 (7 bases each). This CDR3 is 16 amino acids long. The germline gives CDR1 SEHNR, CDR2 FQNEAQ (reference sequence). V lost 6 bases and J lost 0, with 18 bases in between. This chain's CDR3 is CASSLYRGGDSYEQYF. DNA for the CDR3: TGTGCCAGCAGTTTATACAGGGGAGGGGACTCCTACGAGCAGTACTTC.

This clone has just a few counts. V usage is TRBV7-6 and J usage is TRBJ2-3; the match to TRBD2 covers 11 bases. From germline, CDR1 is SGHVS and CDR2 FNYEAQ. The CDR3 extends over 16 amino acids. Germline trimming cut 3 bases from V and 5 bases from J; bases unmatched to any gene: 7. The CDR3 sequence: CASSFGIAGGGDTQYF. The DNA of the CDR3 is TGTGCCAGCAGCTTTGGGATAGCGGGGGGGGGAGATACGCAGTATTTT. The complete variable domain, with remaining parts taken from reference TRBV7-6 and TRBJ2-3, reads GAGVSQSPRYKVTKRGQDVALRCDPISGHVSLYWYRQALGQGPEFLTYFNYEAQQDKSGLPNDRFSAERPEGSISTLTIQRTEQRDSAMYRCASSFGIAGGGDTQYFGPGTRLTVL.

The chain has TRBV5-1 and TRBJ1-3; D not certain. Germline CDR1 is SGHRS and CDR2 is YFSETQ. The CDR3 totals 14 residues. V shed 1 base and J shed 0 bases, with 5 bases lying between them. CDR3 residues: CASSLTLSGNTIYF. The CDR3 DNA follows: TGCGCCAGCAGCTTGACCCTCTCTGGAAACACCATATATTTT.

V gene TRBV9 combines with J gene TRBJ2-3; either TRBD1 or TRBD2 may fit D (7 bases each). The ends were cut back, 7 bases at V and 2 bases at J, with 14 bases in the middle. This CDR3 comprises 14 residues. The germline V gene encodes CDR1 SGDLS and CDR2 YYNGEE. The CDR3 protein is CASGGDRSTDTQYF. As DNA, the CDR3 is TGTGCCAGCGGGGGGGACAGATCCACAGATACGCAGTATTTT.

V gene TRBV6-5 combines with J gene TRBJ1-2, with no clear D. The CDR3 has 15 residues. V was clipped by 2 bases and J by 3 bases, with 13 bases between them. The germline V gene encodes CDR1 MNHEY and CDR2 SVGAGI. This CDR3 is CASSYPIGEYYGYTF. CDR3 nucleotides: TGTGCCAGCAGTTACCCCATCGGGGAGTACTATGGCTACACCTTC.

The chain couples TRBV5-1 to TRBJ2-7; TRBD2 matches at 8 bases. The V gene's germline CDR1 is SGHRS and CDR2 YFSETQ. Trimming at V came to 4 bases and at J to 3 bases, leaving 6 bases not matched to a gene. The CDR3 runs to 14 residues. This CDR3 is CASSTGLDGYEQYF. The CDR3 nucleotides are TGCGCCAGCAGCACGGGACTAGACGGCTACGAGCAGTACTTC.

CDR3 DNA: TGTGCCAGCAGCTTCCAGAGCTACACAGATACGCAGTATTTT. This codes for CASSFQSYTDTQYF. The chain couples TRBV7-8 to TRBJ2-3; no definite D call. Germline CDR1 is SGHVS and CDR2 is FQNEAQ. CDR3 length equals 14 residues. Between the trimmed V and J ends, which lost 3 bases and 2 bases, there was a span of 9 bases.

The gene calls are TRBV7-9 and TRBJ1-1; the D is unclear. Trimming took 1 base from V and 5 from J, leaving 8 bases between them. Germline V lookup: CDR1 SEHNR, CDR2 FQNEAQ (reference sequence). The CDR3 is 13 amino acids. In DNA, the CDR3 is TGTGCCAGCAGCTTAGTGGGTGAAACTGAAGCTTTCTTT. This gives the protein CASSLVGETEAFF.

The V gene is TRBV11-2, the J gene TRBJ1-2; no reliable D call. Between the trimmed V and J ends, which lost 4 bases and 8 bases, there was a span of 17 bases. The CDR3 spans 14 residues. Germline-derived CDR1 and CDR2 are SGHAT and FQNNGV. The CDR3 DNA follows: TGTGCCAGCAGCTCCCGAGGCTTCGGCCAGGGCTACACCTTC. It yields the protein CASSSRGFGQGYTF.

A single count supports this clone. The rearrangement joins TRBV27 to TRBJ1-5; 8 bases line up with TRBD1. The V gene end was trimmed by 6 bases and the J gene end by 3 bases; junction bases not matched to a gene: 10. Germline loops: CDR1 MNHEY, CDR2 SMNVEV (reference sequence). The CDR3 loop spans 16 amino acids. Here the CDR3 reads CASRGLGQGPNQPQHF. The CDR3 coding sequence is TGTGCCAGCAGGGGGTTAGGACAGGGACCCAATCAGCCCCAGCATTTT.

This clone occurred once. This rearrangement joins TRBV6-6 to TRBJ1-1, with TRBD1 identical over 10 bases. The J segment lost 11 bases and the V segment lost 2 bases, leaving 11 bases of the junction unmatched. Germline CDR1 is MNHNY and CDR2 is SVGAGI (reference sequence). CDR3 length equals 15 residues. The CDR3, as DNA: TGTGCCAGCAGTTACCAGACAGGGGGCGCCGGACGGGCTTTCTTT. This codes for CASSYQTGGAGRAFF.

About this clone: Mismatch with germline at one junction end may stem from a read error. The gene calls are TRBV15 and TRBJ2-6, with D perhaps matching TRBD1 (5 bases). The CDR3 runs to 15 residues. Germline V gene lookup returns CDR1 LNHNV and CDR2 YYDKDF (reference sequence). This CDR3 is CATSGDSSGANVLTF. DNA for the CDR3: TGTGCCACCAGCGGAGACAGCTCTGGGGCCAACGTCCTGACTTTC.

This clone is a singleton in its sample. The CDR3 DNA is TGCGCCAGCAGTGAGTTAAATGTGAGAGACATTAGAGCCAAAAACATTCAGTACTTC. Translating gives CASSELNVRDIRAKNIQYF. The V gene is TRBV10-2, the J gene TRBJ2-4; D is unclear. The CDR3 has 19 residues. The germline V and J ends were trimmed by 1 base and 0 bases, with 19 bases remaining between them. In germline, CDR1 is WSHSY, CDR2 SAAADI.

The chain carries TRBV6-1 and TRBJ1-1; 9 positions match TRBD1. V shed 11 bases, J shed 1 base, and the junction held 2 bases outside the gene matches. Germline assignment: CDR1 MNHNS and CDR2 SASEGT. This CDR3 region has 12 residues. Written as DNA, the CDR3 is TGTGCCGGGGACAGGGCGAACACTGAAGCTTTCTTT. Translated: CAGDRANTEAFF.

A remark on this clone: It may be a read error: a sequence one base away is much more abundant. Other nucleotide sequences from this sample produce the same CDR3. The rearrangement uses TRBV6-6 and TRBJ1-2; 10 bases align to TRBD1. CDR3 length: 14 amino acids. Germline V CDR1 and CDR2: MNHNY, SVGAGI (reference sequence). The ends lost 0 bases at V and 5 bases at J; junction bases unmatched: 0. The CDR3 here is CASSYSDRGYGYTF. DNA for the CDR3: TGTGCCAGCAGTTACTCGGACAGGGGGTATGGCTACACCTTC.

V and J are TRBV2 and TRBJ2-2; no reliable D call. Between the trimmed V and J ends, which lost 6 bases and 1 base, there was a span of 9 bases. CDR1 and CDR2 (germline): SNHLY, FYNNEI. This CDR3 region has 14 residues. The CDR3: CASRTGENTGELFF. The DNA for the CDR3 is TGTGCCAGCAGGACGGGCGAGAACACCGGGGAGCTGTTTTTT.

This rearrangement joins TRBV2 to TRBJ2-7; no firm D call. Germline CDR1 reads SNHLY; CDR2 reads FYNNEI. CDR3 length: 13 residues. Trimming took 0 bases from V and 2 from J, leaving 5 bases between them. The DNA for the CDR3 is TGTGCCAGCAGTGAAGCCCCTACCTACGAGCAGTACTTC. The encoded protein is CASSEAPTYEQYF.